The entry below gives a single T cell receptor (beta chain) sequence along with its context. Across 20 to 25 US areas, participants ranged in age from about 18 to 100 years. This record comes from a study of blood T cell repertoires in COVID-19. Study-level information: Cohort 3 donors counted as recovered after two negative PCRs, clearance, or resolved symptoms.

This table comes from immunoSEQ multiplex PCR, and its TCRdb copy is limited to in-frame clones, with some not included. The sample shows approximately 150,000 clones, over 75% of them seen only once. The CDR3 is 14 residues long. Germline values: CDR1 SGHRS, CDR2 YFSETQ. The V segment lost 4 bases and the J segment 5 bases; nucleotides outside the gene matches: 7. This sequence was found in a man in his forties or fifties in a cohort exposed to, infected with or recovered from COVID-19 (not recorded which). Sequences were obtained from PBMCs or T cells enriched from blood (not recorded which). This chain connects TRBV5-1 to TRBJ2-7; 9 bases are shared with TRBD1. CDR3 in amino acids: CASSRDRANNEQYF. The CDR3 DNA sequence: TGCGCCAGCAGCCGGGACAGGGCTAACAACGAGCAGTACTTC. The entire variable domain, with the rest obtained from reference TRBV5-1 and TRBJ2-7, is as follows: KAGVTQTPRYLIKTRGQQVTLSCSPISGHRSVSWYQQTPGQGLQFLFEYFSETQRNKGNFPGRFSGRQFSNSRSEMNVSTLELGDSALYLCASSRDRANNEQYFGPGTRLTVT.